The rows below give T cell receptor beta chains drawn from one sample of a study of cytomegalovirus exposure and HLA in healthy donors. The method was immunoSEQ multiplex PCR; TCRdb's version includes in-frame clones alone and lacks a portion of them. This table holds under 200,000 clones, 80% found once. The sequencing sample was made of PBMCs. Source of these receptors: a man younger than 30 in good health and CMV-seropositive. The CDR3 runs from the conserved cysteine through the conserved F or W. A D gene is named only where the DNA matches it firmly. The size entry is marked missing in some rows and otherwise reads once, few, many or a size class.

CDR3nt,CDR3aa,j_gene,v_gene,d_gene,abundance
TGTGCCAGCTCATCCGCTGCCGGGGACACAGATACGCAGTATTTT,CASSSAAGDTDTQYF,TRBJ2-3,TRBV18,.,.
TGTGCCAGCTCACCCCGACTAGGGCCAGAGACCCAGTACTTC,CASSPRLGPETQYF,TRBJ2-5,TRBV18,.,.
TGTGCCAGTAGTATGCGGGGGCCCGAAATCAATGAGCAGTTCTTC,CASSMRGPEINEQFF,TRBJ2-1,TRBV19,.,.
TGTGCCAGCAGCGCACGACAAGGTTCACCCCTCCACTTT,CASSARQGSPLHF,TRBJ1-6,TRBV7-2,.,.
TGTGCCAGCGGGACAGGGGTAATCGGGGCCAACGTCCTGACTTTC,CASGTGVIGANVLTF,TRBJ2-6,TRBV27,TRBD1,.
TGTGCCAGCAGCTTGGGACGGGCTGAAGCTTTCTTT,CASSLGRAEAFF,TRBJ1-1,TRBV5-4,.,.
TGTGCCAGCAGCTTAAACCCGGGACTAGCGGGAGATACGCAGTATTTT,CASSLNPGLAGDTQYF,TRBJ2-3,TRBV7-3,TRBD2,once
TGTGCCAGCAGCTTAGCGTACGCCAGGAATTACTATGGCTACACCTTC,CASSLAYARNYYGYTF,TRBJ1-2,TRBV7-8,.,.
TGCAGCGCTCTGAGGTCCCAGAACACTGAAGCTTTCTTT,CSALRSQNTEAFF,TRBJ1-1,TRBV29-1,.,.
TGTGCCAGCAACCCGGGACACATGAACACTGAAGCTTTCTTT,CASNPGHMNTEAFF,TRBJ1-1,TRBV6-1,.,.
TGTGCCAGCAGCGTATCTAGCCGCGCCTATGAGACCCAGTACTTC,CASSVSSRAYETQYF,TRBJ2-5,TRBV9,.,.
TGTGCCAGCAGCCGAGGGGAGACCCAGTACTTC,CASSRGETQYF,TRBJ2-5,TRBV5-4,.,few
TGTGCCAGCAGCCAAGAGGCGTCGGGGGGGCGCCGGCTGGATACGCAGTATTTT,CASSQEASGGRRLDTQYF,TRBJ2-3,TRBV4-2,TRBD2,.
TGCGCCAGCAGCTTGGGGACAACGAACACCGGGGAGCTGTTTTTT,CASSLGTTNTGELFF,TRBJ2-2,TRBV5-1,.,few
TGTGCCAGCAGTTTAAGACCCCCGGGACTCGAATCCTATGGCTACACCTTC,CASSLRPPGLESYGYTF,TRBJ1-2,TRBV27,.,once
TGTGCCAGCAGCTTAGGGGCGGGAGGGCTCGATGAGCAGTTCTTC,CASSLGAGGLDEQFF,TRBJ2-1,TRBV7-9,TRBD2,.
TGCAGCGTCCTACCCGGGGTTCAAGAGACCCAGTACTTC,CSVLPGVQETQYF,TRBJ2-5,TRBV29-1,.,.
TGTGCCAGTAGGCGTACTAGCGGGAGGCCTCAAGAGACCCAGTACTTC,CASRRTSGRPQETQYF,TRBJ2-5,TRBV19,TRBD2,.
TGCAGCGCGGTAGCGGGGGGGCCTTACAATGAGCAGTTCTTC,CSAVAGGPYNEQFF,TRBJ2-1,TRBV29-1,TRBD2,once
TGTGCCACCGCGGGGACTCCTAACTATGGCTACACCTTC,CATAGTPNYGYTF,TRBJ1-2,TRBV7-9,.,few
TGTGCCAGCAGCTCTACTAGCGGGGGCTACAATGAGCAGTTCTTC,CASSSTSGGYNEQFF,TRBJ2-1,TRBV6-1,TRBD2,.
TGTGCCAGCAGCTCCCCCGGGACTGGCAGCCATACGCAGTATTTT,CASSSPGTGSHTQYF,TRBJ2-3,TRBV11-2,.,.
TGTGCCAGCAGCCATGGAGGAGGGTCAGGAAACACCATATATTTT,CASSHGGGSGNTIYF,TRBJ1-3,TRBV16,.,few
TGTGCCAGCAGTATACAGGGGAGCGGCTACGAGCAGTACTTC,CASSIQGSGYEQYF,TRBJ2-7,TRBV6-5,TRBD1,.
TGCGCCAGCAGCCAGGGGGGGTTGATTCACGAGCAGTACTTC,CASSQGGLIHEQYF,TRBJ2-7,TRBV4-1,TRBD2,.
TGTGCCAGCACCCAGACACCGAACACTGAAGCTTTCTTT,CASTQTPNTEAFF,TRBJ1-1,TRBV7-9,.,.
TGTGCCTGGAGTGGGGAGAGCTCCTACAATGAGCAGTTCTTC,CAWSGESSYNEQFF,TRBJ2-1,TRBV30,.,once
TGTGCCAGCAGCTTAGGTGGGACAGGGGGCACTGAAGCTTTCTTT,CASSLGGTGGTEAFF,TRBJ1-1,TRBV7-8,TRBD1,.
TGTGCCAGCAGCGGACAGGGGGCTGAAGCTTTCTTT,CASSGQGAEAFF,TRBJ1-1,TRBV6-5,TRBD1,once
TGTGCCAGCAGTTACTCGGGGCTAACCCGCACAGATACGCAGTATTTT,CASSYSGLTRTDTQYF,TRBJ2-3,TRBV6-5,.,.
TGTGCCTGGAGTGTCGGGGGAGGGGCGCAGAATGAGCAGTTCTTC,CAWSVGGGAQNEQFF,TRBJ2-1,TRBV30,TRBD2,few
TGTGCCAGCAGCGTTACGGGAGCCTCCTCCTACGAGCAGTACTTC,CASSVTGASSYEQYF,TRBJ2-7,TRBV5-8,.,.
TGTGCCAGCAGTGGGACACCGGGACAGGGTACCTACAATGAGCAGTTCTTC,CASSGTPGQGTYNEQFF,TRBJ2-1,TRBV25-1,TRBD1,once
TGTGCCAGCAGCTTAGATTGGGGGGGAACCGGGGAGCTGTTTTTT,CASSLDWGGTGELFF,TRBJ2-2,TRBV11-2,TRBD2,.
TGCAGCGCCTGGGGACAGAACACCGGGGAGCTGTTTTTT,CSAWGQNTGELFF,TRBJ2-2,TRBV29-1,.,.
TGCAGCGTTATTGATCCAGGAGGTTGGACTGAAGCTTTCTTT,CSVIDPGGWTEAFF,TRBJ1-1,TRBV29-1,.,.
TGCGCCAGCAGCCCAGTCCAGGGGGCGAACACCGGGGAGCTGTTTTTT,CASSPVQGANTGELFF,TRBJ2-2,TRBV5-1,TRBD1,.
TGTGCCAGCAGCGTAGCTGGGGGGACTAGGTACAATGAGCAGTTCTTC,CASSVAGGTRYNEQFF,TRBJ2-1,TRBV9,TRBD2,.
TGTGCCAGCAGTTTCGGCAGGGGGAGCTACAATGAGCAGTTCTTC,CASSFGRGSYNEQFF,TRBJ2-1,TRBV27,TRBD1,.
TGCGCCAGCAGCTTGGGAAGCGGGGGTGCAGATACGCAGTATTTT,CASSLGSGGADTQYF,TRBJ2-3,TRBV5-1,TRBD2,.
TGTGCCAGCAGTGAAGCCCGGAACACTGAAGCTTTCTTT,CASSEARNTEAFF,TRBJ1-1,TRBV2,.,.
TGTGCCAGCAGTCCACCGGGACAGGGGGAGACCGGGGAGCTGTTTTTT,CASSPPGQGETGELFF,TRBJ2-2,TRBV2,TRBD1,.
TGTGCCAGCAGTGAAAAGCGCTTATCCTACGAGCAGTACTTC,CASSEKRLSYEQYF,TRBJ2-7,TRBV6-1,.,.
TGTGCCAGCAGCATTCCTAGCGGGGGCACAGATACGCAGTATTTT,CASSIPSGGTDTQYF,TRBJ2-3,TRBV9,TRBD2,once
TGTGCCAGCAGCTTATCGGCGGGGAGCGAGCAGTACTTC,CASSLSAGSEQYF,TRBJ2-7,TRBV5-4,.,.
TGTGCCAGCGGTAGCGGGATCTACAATGAGCAGTTCTTC,CASGSGIYNEQFF,TRBJ2-1,TRBV6-5,TRBD2,few
TGTGCCACCAGCAGAGAACTAGCGGGAGGGAATGAGCAGTTCTTC,CATSRELAGGNEQFF,TRBJ2-1,TRBV15,TRBD2,.
TGTGCCAGCAGCTTAGTCCTCAGGGATGGCTACACCTTC,CASSLVLRDGYTF,TRBJ1-2,TRBV7-2,.,.
TGTGCCAGCAGTCCCCTGCAAGGGAGAGCTTTCTTT,CASSPLQGRAFF,TRBJ1-1,TRBV2,.,.
TGTGCTAGTGGGCCGGGACAGGGGGACACAGATACGCAGTATTTT,CASGPGQGDTDTQYF,TRBJ2-3,TRBV12-5,TRBD1,.
TGTGCCAGCAGCTTAGAAGGCAGGGGGAACACTGAAGCTTTCTTT,CASSLEGRGNTEAFF,TRBJ1-1,TRBV11-2,.,.
TGTGCCAGCAGCGTAGCTATCCAAAGTCGGGGTGGGGAGACCCAGTACTTC,CASSVAIQSRGGETQYF,TRBJ2-5,TRBV9,.,.
TGTGCTAAACAGGTAGACTCTGGGGCCAACGTCCTGACTTTC,CAKQVDSGANVLTF,TRBJ2-6,TRBV2,.,few
TGTTTCAAGCAGAAGGCGGCATACGAGCAGTACTTC,CFKQKAAYEQYF,TRBJ2-7,TRBV28,.,.
TGTGCCAGCAGCCTGGGCAGGGGGCTATATGAAAAACTGTTTTTT,CASSLGRGLYEKLFF,TRBJ1-4,TRBV7-2,TRBD1,.
TGTGCCAGCAGTTACCCGACTAGCGGAATCACAGATACGCAGTATTTT,CASSYPTSGITDTQYF,TRBJ2-3,TRBV6-6,TRBD2,.
TGTGCCAGCAGCGCCGCTAGCGGGAGGGTCGAGACCCAGTACTTC,CASSAASGRVETQYF,TRBJ2-5,TRBV9,TRBD2,.
TGCGCCAGCAGCCTAGGACAGGGGGCGGGTGGGGCCAACGTCCTGACTTTC,CASSLGQGAGGANVLTF,TRBJ2-6,TRBV5-1,TRBD1,.
TGTGCCAGCAGCCATTCACCGGGACTAGTCTCAGATACGCAGTATTTT,CASSHSPGLVSDTQYF,TRBJ2-3,TRBV14,TRBD2,.